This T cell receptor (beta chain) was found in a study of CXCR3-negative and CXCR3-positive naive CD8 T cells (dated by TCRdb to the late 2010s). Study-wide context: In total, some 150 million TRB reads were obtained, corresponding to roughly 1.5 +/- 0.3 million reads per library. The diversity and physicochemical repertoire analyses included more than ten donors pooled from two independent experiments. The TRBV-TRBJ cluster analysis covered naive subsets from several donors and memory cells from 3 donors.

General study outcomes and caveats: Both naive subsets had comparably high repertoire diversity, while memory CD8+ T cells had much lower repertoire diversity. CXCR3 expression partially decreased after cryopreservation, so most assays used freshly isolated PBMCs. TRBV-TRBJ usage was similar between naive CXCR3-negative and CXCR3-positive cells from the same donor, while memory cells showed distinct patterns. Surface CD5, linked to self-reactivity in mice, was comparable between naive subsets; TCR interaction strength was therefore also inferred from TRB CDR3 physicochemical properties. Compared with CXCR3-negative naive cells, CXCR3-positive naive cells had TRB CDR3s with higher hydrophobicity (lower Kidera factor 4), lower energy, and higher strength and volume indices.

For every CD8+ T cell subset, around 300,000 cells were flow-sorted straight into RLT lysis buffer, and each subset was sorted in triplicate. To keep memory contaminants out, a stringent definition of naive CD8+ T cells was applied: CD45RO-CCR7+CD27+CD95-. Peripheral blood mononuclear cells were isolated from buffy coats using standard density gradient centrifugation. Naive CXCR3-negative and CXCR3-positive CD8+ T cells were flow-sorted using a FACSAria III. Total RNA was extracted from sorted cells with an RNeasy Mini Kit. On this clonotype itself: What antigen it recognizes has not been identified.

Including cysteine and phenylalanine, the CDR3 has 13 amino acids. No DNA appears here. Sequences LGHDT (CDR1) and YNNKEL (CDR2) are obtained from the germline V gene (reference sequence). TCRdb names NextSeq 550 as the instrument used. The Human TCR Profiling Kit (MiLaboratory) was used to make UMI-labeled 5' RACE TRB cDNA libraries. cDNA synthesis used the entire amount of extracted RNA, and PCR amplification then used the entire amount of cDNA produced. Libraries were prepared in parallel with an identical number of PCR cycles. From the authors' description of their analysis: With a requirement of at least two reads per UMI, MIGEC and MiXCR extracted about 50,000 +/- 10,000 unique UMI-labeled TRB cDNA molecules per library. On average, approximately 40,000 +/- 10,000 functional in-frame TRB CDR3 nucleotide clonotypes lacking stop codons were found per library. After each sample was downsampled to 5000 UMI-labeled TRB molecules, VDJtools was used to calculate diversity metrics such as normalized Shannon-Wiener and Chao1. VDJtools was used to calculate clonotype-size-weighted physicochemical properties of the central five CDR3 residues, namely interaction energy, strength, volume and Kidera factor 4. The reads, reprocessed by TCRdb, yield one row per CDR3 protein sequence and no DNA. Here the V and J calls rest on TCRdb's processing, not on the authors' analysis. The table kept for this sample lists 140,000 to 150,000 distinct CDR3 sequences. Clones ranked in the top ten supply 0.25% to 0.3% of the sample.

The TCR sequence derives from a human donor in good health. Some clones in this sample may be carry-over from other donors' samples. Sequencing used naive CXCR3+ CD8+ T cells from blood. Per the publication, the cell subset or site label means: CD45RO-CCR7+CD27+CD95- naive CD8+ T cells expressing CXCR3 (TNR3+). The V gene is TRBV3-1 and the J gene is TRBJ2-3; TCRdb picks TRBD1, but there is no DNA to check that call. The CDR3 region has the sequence CASGPPSTDTQYF.